A single sample gave rise to the 4 T cell receptor beta chains below, sequenced in a study of blood T cell repertoires in COVID-19. Sequencing used immunoSEQ multiplex PCR; TCRdb keeps in-frame clones, though not all of them. In the table there are more than 65,000 clones, roughly 89% of which are singletons. Sequencing was performed on peripheral blood. These receptors were taken from a man aged 45-60 years with acute or convalescent COVID-19.

This clone occurred a few times. The V call is TRBV7-2, the J call TRBJ1-2; 9 positions agree with TRBD1. V trimming: 5 bases; J trimming: 7 bases; junction bases outside the gene matches: 5. CDR3 size: 13 residues. Germline V CDR1 and CDR2: SGHTA, FQGNSA. CDR3 sequence: CASSLQGARGYTF. The CDR3 bases are TGTGCCAGCAGCCTACAGGGGGCTCGTGGCTACACCTTC.

CDR3 nucleotide sequence: TGTGCCAGCAGCCAAGATAAGGCTAGCGGGGGGGCTGGGGCCAACGTCCTGACTTTC. Translated: CASSQDKASGGAGANVLTF. This chain uses TRBV3-1 (or the pseudogene TRBV3-2) with TRBJ2-6, with 12 bases matching TRBD2. The CDR3 covers 19 residues. V trimming: 0 bases; J trimming: 2 bases; junction bases outside the gene matches: 5. CDR1 LGHDT and CDR2 YNNKEL come from the germline V gene (reference sequence).

This chain links TRBV28 with TRBJ1-2; D is unresolved. This CDR3 is built from 14 residues. CDR1 is MDHEN, CDR2 SYDVKM, per germline. The V gene lost 4 bases and the J gene lost 8 bases, with 17 bases spanning the gap. CDR3 nucleotide sequence: TGTGCCAGCAGTTCAACGAAGGCGAGAGGCGGCTACACCTTC. Translation: CASSSTKARGGYTF.

The rearrangement links TRBV10-3 to TRBJ2-3; D ambiguous. Trimming stripped 5 bases from V and 0 bases from J, with 6 bases between. In germline, CDR1 is ENHRY, CDR2 SYGVKD. The CDR3 has 13 amino acids. This CDR3 reads CAISNGSTDTQYF. The CDR3 region has the DNA TGTGCCATCAGTAACGGTAGCACAGATACGCAGTATTTT.